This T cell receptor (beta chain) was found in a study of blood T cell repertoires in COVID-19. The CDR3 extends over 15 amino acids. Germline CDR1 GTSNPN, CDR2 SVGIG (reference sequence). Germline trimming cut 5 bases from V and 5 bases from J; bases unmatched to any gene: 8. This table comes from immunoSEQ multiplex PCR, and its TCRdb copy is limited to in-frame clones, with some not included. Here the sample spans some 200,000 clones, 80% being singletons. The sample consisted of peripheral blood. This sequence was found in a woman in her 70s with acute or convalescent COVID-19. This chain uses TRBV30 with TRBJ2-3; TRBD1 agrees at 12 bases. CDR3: CAWGPGQGAGDTQYF. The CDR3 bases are TGTGCCTGGGGGCCGGGACAGGGGGCCGGAGATACGCAGTATTTT.